This T cell receptor (beta chain) is from a study of blood T cell repertoires in COVID-19. Assay used: immunoSEQ multiplex PCR; TCRdb lists only in-frame clones, some missing. Of some 64,000 clones in the sample, almost 85% were seen once. V shed 3 bases and J shed 3 bases, with 14 bases lying between them. Germline V CDR1 and CDR2: KGHSH, LQKENI. CDR3 length equals 15 residues. The chain employs TRBV18 and TRBJ1-2; D unresolved. The receptor comes from a man in his 60s with COVID-19, enrolled during active disease. Sample: peripheral blood. CDR3 sequence: CASSPPVIPHYGYTF. The CDR3 nucleotides are TGTGCCAGCTCACCTCCTGTTATCCCTCACTATGGCTACACCTTC.